The 8 T cell receptor beta chains in this list originate from one sample, sequenced in a study of blood T cell repertoires in COVID-19. Method: immunoSEQ multiplex PCR; TCRdb's copy keeps in-frame clones and lacks some. The data contain approximately 220,000 clones, over 75% of them singletons. The sample consisted of peripheral blood. Receptor source: a woman older than 75 with acute or convalescent COVID-19.

The chain couples TRBV4-2 to TRBJ1-4, with D possibly being TRBD1 (6 bases). From germline, CDR1 is LGHNA and CDR2 YNFKEQ. This CDR3 region has 16 residues. V was pared by 0 bases and J by 7 bases, with 15 bases between. The CDR3 DNA sequence: TGTGCCAGCAGCCAAGAGGCGGCAGGGGTTGGTGAAAAACTGTTTTTT. Protein product: CASSQEAAGVGEKLFF.

The V and J genes are TRBV6-5 and TRBJ1-3; 10 bases line up with TRBD1. CDR1 MNHEY and CDR2 SVGAGI come from the germline V gene. This CDR3 contains 15 residues. V lost 2 bases to trimming and J lost 8 bases; unmatched junction nucleotides: 6. CDR3: CASSYGTGALYTIYF. CDR3 bases: TGTGCCAGCAGTTACGGGACAGGGGCCTTGTACACCATATATTTT.

The rearrangement uses TRBV7-8 and TRBJ1-3, with TRBD1 matching over 9 bases. V gave up 5 bases and J gave up 6 bases; unmatched junction bases: 8. The CDR3 length is 15 residues. Germline loops: CDR1 SGHVS, CDR2 FQNEAQ. The CDR3 DNA follows: TGTGCCAGCAGCACGCAACAGGGGGCTCAAAACACCATATATTTT. This gives the protein CASSTQQGAQNTIYF.

V is TRBV19 and J is TRBJ1-6, with D possibly TRBD1 on 5 matching bases. V was cut by 7 bases and J by 4 bases, with 11 bases left in between. From germline, CDR1 is LNHDA and CDR2 SQIVND (reference sequence). CDR3 length: 14 amino acids. The CDR3 loop reads CASTSTEYNSPLHF. As DNA, the CDR3 is TGTGCCAGTACCTCGACAGAATATAATTCACCCCTCCACTTT.

J is TRBJ1-2 and V is TRBV9; no clear D gene. This CDR3 is built from 16 residues. The germline gives CDR1 SGDLS, CDR2 YYNGEE. V was trimmed by 0 bases and J by 2 bases, leaving 14 bases between them. CDR3 DNA: TGTGCCAGCAGCGTAGACCCCCTGGGCAGCAACTATGGCTACACCTTC. Its protein is CASSVDPLGSNYGYTF.

This clone has just a few counts. The chain recombines TRBV3-1 (or the pseudogene TRBV3-2) with TRBJ2-3, with 8 nucleotides matching TRBD1. The CDR3 length is 16 residues. Trimming cost V 2 bases and J 4 bases; bases outside gene matches: 8. CDR1 and CDR2 (germline): LGHDT, YNNKEL (reference sequence). The CDR3 reads CASSQTRTGRSDTQYF. The CDR3 DNA reads as TGTGCCAGCAGCCAAACAAGGACAGGGAGATCAGATACGCAGTATTTT.

The V call is TRBV19, the J call TRBJ2-2; possibly TRBD2 for D (5 bases). CDR1 and CDR2 (germline): LNHDA, SQIVND (reference sequence). The CDR3 spans 17 residues. V dropped 5 bases and J dropped 0 bases, with 16 bases sitting between them. Here the CDR3 reads CASSPGGGPPNTGELFF. The DNA for the CDR3 is TGTGCCAGTAGTCCCGGAGGCGGCCCTCCGAACACCGGGGAGCTGTTTTTT.

The sample holds one count of this clone. The chain has TRBV19 and TRBJ1-4; D remains ambiguous. The V gene's germline CDR1 is LNHDA and CDR2 SQIVND (reference sequence). V shed 4 bases and J shed 8 bases, with 11 bases lying between them. The CDR3 has 13 residues. CDR3 amino acids: CASSRQVGEKLFF. The DNA of the CDR3 is TGTGCCAGTAGTAGGCAGGTCGGAGAAAAACTGTTTTTT.